Given below is one TCR beta chain in context. The antigen is not known. Template switching (which added a universal primer site) was used, and cDNA carried unique molecular identifiers. TCRdb processed the 5' RACE reads anew with MiXCR; each CDR3 protein has one entry. The table lists over 600,000 distinct CDR3 sequences, around 20% of them singletons. This record comes from a study of identical twins. Study-wide results and limits: The study reached conclusions through statistical analysis that was cross-sectional, not following the same donors. Compared with unrelated sharing, twin-shared out-of-frame alpha sequences had more low-probability sequences.

V was clipped by 2 bases and J by 0 bases, with 8 bases between them. The CDR3 is made up of 15 amino acids. Germline loops: CDR1 ENHRY, CDR2 SYGVKD. Only healthy Caucasians were enrolled as donors. The same sample was also studied in work on T cells expressing NK-cell markers.

Sequencing was done on a sample of PBMCs. The chain employs TRBV10-3 and TRBJ2-1; D unresolved. The TCR was taken from a woman aged 18-35 years in good health. The CDR3 nucleotides read TGTGCCATCAGTGAGGCCGCTAGCTCCTACAATGAGCAGTTCTTC. It translates to CAISEAASSYNEQFF.